Sequencing of this TCR beta chain was carried out in a study of shared clonotypes between healthy human individuals (TCRdb year 2020). Concerning the study at large: A couple of women and a few men aged 18 to 49 years were included in the cohort. Leukapheresis yielded between about 0.94 and 10 billion PBMCs per donor. The study deeply sequenced blood TCR repertoires of about 5 healthy adults to estimate repertoire size and the extent of clonotype sharing between individuals. Per donor, three plates each were used for CD4 naive and CD4 memory, two for CD8 naive, and one for CD8 memory. Different laboratories and diverse techniques were used to prepare libraries and sequence TCR repertoires, to increase sequencing depth and limit assay-specific biases.

V sheds 1 base and J sheds 2 bases, leaving 11 bases between their ends. Inclusive of the bounding cysteine and phenylalanine, the CDR3 is 15 residues long. Only the CDR3 portion is preserved as DNA: 45 bases, with reading frame beginning at the first base. CDR1 and CDR2 are read off the germline V gene as LGHNA and YNFKEQ. The donors were healthy, HIV-negative adults with no recently reported acute infections or vaccinations. Only Caucasian adults living in Nashville, Tennessee, USA were represented among the donors. CD4+ T cells were enriched by magnetic negative selection; naive cells were then positively selected on CD45RA, and the negative fraction formed the memory subset. After blood collection by leukapheresis, PBMCs were isolated using Ficoll-Histopaque density gradient centrifugation and then cryopreserved in the vapor phase of liquid nitrogen. Purity and quantity of every magnetically sorted T cell population were checked by analytical flow cytometry. From each sorted fraction, genomic DNA was isolated and quantified by UV absorbance on a Nanodrop 2000c.

On this clone: Its target antigen remains unknown. The record has no base qualities; no much larger clone is one base away.

What the authors observed across the whole study: Sampling was restricted to blood, and TCR repertoires in tissues likely differ from the TCR repertoires found in blood. Higher generation probabilities were observed for clonotypes shared by all four sorted-subset donors than for non-shared clonotypes. Even with the large sequencing depth, rarefaction of the sorted-subset datasets indicated that sequencing was incomplete. Because the study included only a small number of donors, the genetic and exposure-history diversity represented was limited. About 5% of naive CD4, 3% to 3.5% of naive CD8, roughly 2.4% of memory CD4, and over 0.35% of memory CD8 clonotypes were shared across four donors. Larger estimated clonotype richness was generally found for naive subsets than for memory subsets. Based on pairwise subsampling, the degree of clonotype sharing among donors was expected to be affected by sequencing depth.

Using the deep immunoSEQ assay, multiplex PCR amplified TCR CDR3 regions from genomic DNA. For each cell subset, the extracted genomic DNA was distributed evenly across all wells of several immunoSEQ 96-well plates, and each plate served as one replicate. Each replicate PCR for sorted subsets received roughly 200 ng genomic DNA, equal to tens of thousands of T cell genomes. The purified libraries were quantified using a Qubit 3.0 fluorometer, sized with a Bioanalyzer 2100, and then quantified again using the KAPA Library Quantification kit. Every immunoSEQ 96-well plate was sequenced on a dedicated single-read 150-cycle Illumina NextSeq 550 flow cell. Regarding the original processing steps: The immunoSEQ output contained only junctional sequences without quality scores, so filtering could not match that applied to full-length reads. To assign V/J genes and CDR3, sequences were annotated using PyIR, a Python wrapper for IgBLAST v1.9, with IMGT germline references. Reads with weak V/J assignments (E-value above 1e-6), missing CDR3, stop codons, out-of-frame junctions, or ambiguous translated residues were removed. V3J clonotypes were defined by identical inferred V gene, J gene, and CDR3 amino acid sequence. Percentage overlap between repertoires was computed as shared unique clonotypes divided by the size of the smaller repertoire. Three approaches were used to assess repertoire richness: RTK rarefaction, the Chao1 estimator, and Recon v2.1 estimates of unobserved clonotypes. Generation probabilities for all TCRbeta clonotypes obtained by the gDNA method from several donors were computed using OLGA. TCRdb obtained this table from immuneACCESS and retained in-frame rearrangements with V and J assigned. These tables miss some clones; where compared with another copy, unresolved V genes account for less than half of the shortfall, and the remainder is unexplained. The V and J calls and clone size come from that table; D and trimming were worked out from the DNA. This sample is represented by over 850,000 clones; roughly 74% of them were singletons. The ten biggest clones cover around 0.6% of the sample.

This TCR was sampled from a young man in good health. Some clones in this sample may be carry-over from other donors' samples. Sequenced: memory CD4+ T cells from PBMCs. This specimen's cell subset or site label, interpreted: CD45RA-negative fraction. The chain is made from TRBV4-2 and TRBJ2-5, and perhaps TRBD1 as D gene, on 6 matching bases. The sequence in DNA is TGTGCCAGCAGCCAAGGGAACAGGGAACAAGAGACCCAGTACTTC. It specifies CASSQGNREQETQYF.